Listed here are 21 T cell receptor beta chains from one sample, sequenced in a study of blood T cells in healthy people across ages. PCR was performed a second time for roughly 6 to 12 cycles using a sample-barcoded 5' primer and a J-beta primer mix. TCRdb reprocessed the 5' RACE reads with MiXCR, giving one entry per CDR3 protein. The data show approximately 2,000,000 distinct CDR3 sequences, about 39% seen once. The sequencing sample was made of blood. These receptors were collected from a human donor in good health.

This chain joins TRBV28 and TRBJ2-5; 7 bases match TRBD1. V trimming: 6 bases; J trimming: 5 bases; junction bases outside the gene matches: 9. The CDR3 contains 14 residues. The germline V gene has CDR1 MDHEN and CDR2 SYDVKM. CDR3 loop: CASSTSRGLETQYF. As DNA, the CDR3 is TGTGCCAGCAGCACATCAAGGGGGCTGGAGACCCAGTACTTC.

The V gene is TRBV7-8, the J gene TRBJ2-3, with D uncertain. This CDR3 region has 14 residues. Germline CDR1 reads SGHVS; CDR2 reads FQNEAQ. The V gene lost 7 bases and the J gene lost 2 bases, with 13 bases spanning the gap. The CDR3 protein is CASTPRRLTDTQYF. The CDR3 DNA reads TGTGCCAGCACACCCCGGCGGCTCACAGATACGCAGTATTTT.

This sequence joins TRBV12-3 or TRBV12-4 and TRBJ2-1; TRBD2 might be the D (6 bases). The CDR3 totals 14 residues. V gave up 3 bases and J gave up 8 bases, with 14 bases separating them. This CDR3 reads CASSFGRGTDEQFF. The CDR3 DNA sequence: TGTGCCAGCAGTTTTGGTCGGGGGACGGATGAGCAGTTCTTC.

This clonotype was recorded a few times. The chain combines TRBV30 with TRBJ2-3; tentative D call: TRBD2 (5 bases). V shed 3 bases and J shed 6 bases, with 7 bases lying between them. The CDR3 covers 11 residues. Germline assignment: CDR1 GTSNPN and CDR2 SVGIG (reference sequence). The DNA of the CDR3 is TGTGCCTGGAGCTCGGGGGATACGCAGTATTTT. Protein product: CAWSSGDTQYF.

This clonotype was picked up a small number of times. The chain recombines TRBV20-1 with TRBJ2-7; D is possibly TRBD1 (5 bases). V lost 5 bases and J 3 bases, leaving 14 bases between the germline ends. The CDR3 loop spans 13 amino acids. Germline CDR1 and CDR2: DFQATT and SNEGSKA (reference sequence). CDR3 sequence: CSAPLRVGYEQYF. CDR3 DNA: TGCAGTGCTCCGCTCAGGGTGGGCTACGAGCAGTACTTC.

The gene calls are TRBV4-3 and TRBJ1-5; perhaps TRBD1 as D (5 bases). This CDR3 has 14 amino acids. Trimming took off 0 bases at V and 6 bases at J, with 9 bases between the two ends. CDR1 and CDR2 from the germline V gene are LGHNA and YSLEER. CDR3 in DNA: TGCGCCAGCAGCCAAGATACAGGCGGTCAGCCCCAGCATTTT. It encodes CASSQDTGGQPQHF.

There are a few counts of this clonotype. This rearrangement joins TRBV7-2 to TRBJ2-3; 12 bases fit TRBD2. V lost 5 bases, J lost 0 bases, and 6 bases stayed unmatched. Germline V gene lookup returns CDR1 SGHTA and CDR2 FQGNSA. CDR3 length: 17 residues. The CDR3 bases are TGTGCCAGCAGCAGAAGGACTAGCGGGGCCAGCACAGATACGCAGTATTTT. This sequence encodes CASSRRTSGASTDTQYF. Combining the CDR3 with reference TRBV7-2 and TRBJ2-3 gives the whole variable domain GAGVSQSPSNKVTEKGKDVELRCDPISGHTALYWYRQSLGQGLEFLIYFQGNSAPDKSGLPSDRFSAERTGGSVSTLTIQRTQQEDSAVYLCASSRRTSGASTDTQYFGPGTRLTVL.

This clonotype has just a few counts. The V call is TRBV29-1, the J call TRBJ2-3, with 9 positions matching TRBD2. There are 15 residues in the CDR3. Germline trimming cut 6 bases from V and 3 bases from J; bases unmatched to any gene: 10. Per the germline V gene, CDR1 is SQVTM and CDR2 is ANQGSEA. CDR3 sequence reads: CSVAHSGGMTDTQYF. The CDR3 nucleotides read TGCAGCGTGGCCCATAGCGGGGGAATGACAGATACGCAGTATTTT.

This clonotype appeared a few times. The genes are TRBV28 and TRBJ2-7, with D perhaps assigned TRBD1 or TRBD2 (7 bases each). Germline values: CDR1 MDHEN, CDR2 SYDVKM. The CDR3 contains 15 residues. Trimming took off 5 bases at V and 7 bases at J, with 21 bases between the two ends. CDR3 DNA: TGTGCCAGCAGTCTTCCAGGGGGGGGGGCCCAAGAGCAGTACTTC. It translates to CASSLPGGGAQEQYF.

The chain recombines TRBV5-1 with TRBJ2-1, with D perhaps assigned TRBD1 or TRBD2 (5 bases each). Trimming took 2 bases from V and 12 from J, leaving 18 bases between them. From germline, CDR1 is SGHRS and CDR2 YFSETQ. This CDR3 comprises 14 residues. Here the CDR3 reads CASSFGPNGAWQFF. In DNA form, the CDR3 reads TGCGCCAGCAGCTTTGGCCCTAACGGGGCTTGGCAGTTCTTC.

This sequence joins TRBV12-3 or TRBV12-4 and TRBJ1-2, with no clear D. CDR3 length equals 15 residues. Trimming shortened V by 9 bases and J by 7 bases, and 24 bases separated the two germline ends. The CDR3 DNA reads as TGTGCCAGTCGGAACACAGAGGGCCGCGGATCTGGCTACACCTTC. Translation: CASRNTEGRGSGYTF.

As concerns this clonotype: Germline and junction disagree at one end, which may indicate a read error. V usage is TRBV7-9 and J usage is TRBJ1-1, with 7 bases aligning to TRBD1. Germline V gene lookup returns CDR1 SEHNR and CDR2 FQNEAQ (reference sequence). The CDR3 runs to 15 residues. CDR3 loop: CTSSLVYRGDTEAFF. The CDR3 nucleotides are TGTACCAGCAGCTTAGTTTACAGGGGCGACACTGAAGCTTTCTTT.

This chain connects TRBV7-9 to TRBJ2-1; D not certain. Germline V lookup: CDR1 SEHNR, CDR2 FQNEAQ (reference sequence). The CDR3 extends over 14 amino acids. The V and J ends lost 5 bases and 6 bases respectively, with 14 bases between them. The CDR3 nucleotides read TGTGCCAGCAGCGCGGTTGGACGGAGCAATGAGCAGTTCTTC. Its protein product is CASSAVGRSNEQFF.

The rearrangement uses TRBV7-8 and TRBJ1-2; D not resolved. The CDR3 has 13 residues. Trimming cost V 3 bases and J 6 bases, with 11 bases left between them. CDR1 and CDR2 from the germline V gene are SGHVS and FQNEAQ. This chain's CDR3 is CASSFSRFDGYTF. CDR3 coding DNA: TGTGCCAGCAGCTTTTCCCGTTTTGATGGCTACACCTTC.

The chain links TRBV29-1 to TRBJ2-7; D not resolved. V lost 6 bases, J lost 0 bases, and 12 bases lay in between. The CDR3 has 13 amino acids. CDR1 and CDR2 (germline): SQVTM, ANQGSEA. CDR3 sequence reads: CSVSELGSYEQYF. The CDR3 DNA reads TGCAGCGTGTCCGAGTTAGGCTCCTACGAGCAGTACTTC.

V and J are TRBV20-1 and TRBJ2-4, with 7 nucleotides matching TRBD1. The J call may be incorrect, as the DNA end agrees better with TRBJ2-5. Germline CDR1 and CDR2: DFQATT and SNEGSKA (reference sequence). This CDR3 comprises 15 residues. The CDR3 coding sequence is TGCAGTGCTAGAGCTCCACAGGGGATCGGAGAGACCCAGTACTTC. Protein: CSARAPQGIGETQYF.

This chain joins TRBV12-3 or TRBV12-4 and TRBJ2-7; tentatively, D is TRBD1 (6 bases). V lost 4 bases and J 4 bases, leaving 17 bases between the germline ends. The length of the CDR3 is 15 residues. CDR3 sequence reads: CASSYYDRKGYEQYF. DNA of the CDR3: TGTGCCAGCAGTTATTATGACAGGAAGGGTTACGAGCAGTACTTC.

CDR3 region: CASSLWEEGSYGYTF. Here the CDR3 DNA reads TGTGCCAGCAGCCTCTGGGAGGAGGGGTCCTATGGCTACACCTTC. The chain combines TRBV3-1 with TRBJ1-2, with D maybe TRBD1 (5 bases). The CDR3 contains 15 residues. Per germline, CDR1 LGHDT and CDR2 YNNKEL (reference sequence). The V and J ends lost 4 bases and 4 bases respectively, with 16 bases between them.

CDR3 in DNA: TGTGCCAGCAGTCCCGGGACACTAATTGAGCAGTTCTTC. Translation gives CASSPGTLIEQFF. This rearrangement joins TRBV27 to TRBJ2-1; possible D gene TRBD1, 6 bases. CDR1 MNHEY and CDR2 SMNVEV come from the germline V gene (reference sequence). This CDR3 has 13 residues. Trimming removed 5 bases from V and 9 bases from J, with 14 bases in between.

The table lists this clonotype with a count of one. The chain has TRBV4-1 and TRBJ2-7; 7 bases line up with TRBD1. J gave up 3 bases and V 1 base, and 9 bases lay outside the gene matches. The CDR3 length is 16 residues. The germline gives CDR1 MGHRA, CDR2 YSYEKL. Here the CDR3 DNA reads TGCGCCAGCAGCCAAGGACAGGGACCCCCGTACTACGAGCAGTACTTC. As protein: CASSQGQGPPYYEQYF.

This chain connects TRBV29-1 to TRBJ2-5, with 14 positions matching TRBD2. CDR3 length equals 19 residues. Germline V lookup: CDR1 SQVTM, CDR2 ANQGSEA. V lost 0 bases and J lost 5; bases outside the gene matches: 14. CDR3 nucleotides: TGCAGCGTTGAAGATCAGTTCGGACTAGCGGGGGGCCCGGGGGAGACCCAGTACTTC. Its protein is CSVEDQFGLAGGPGETQYF.